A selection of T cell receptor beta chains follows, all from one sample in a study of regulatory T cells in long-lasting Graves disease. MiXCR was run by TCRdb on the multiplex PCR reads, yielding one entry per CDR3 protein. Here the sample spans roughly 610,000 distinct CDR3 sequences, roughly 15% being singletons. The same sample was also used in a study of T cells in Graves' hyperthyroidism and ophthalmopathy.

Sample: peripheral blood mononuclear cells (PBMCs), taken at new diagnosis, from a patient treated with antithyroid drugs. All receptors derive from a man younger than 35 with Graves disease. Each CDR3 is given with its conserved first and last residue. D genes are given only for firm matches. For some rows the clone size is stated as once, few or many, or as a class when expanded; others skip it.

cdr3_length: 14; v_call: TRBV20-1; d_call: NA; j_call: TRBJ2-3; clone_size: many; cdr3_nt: TGCAGTGCTAGAGGGGTAGGCTTTACAGATACGCAGTATTTT; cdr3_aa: CSARGVGFTDTQYF
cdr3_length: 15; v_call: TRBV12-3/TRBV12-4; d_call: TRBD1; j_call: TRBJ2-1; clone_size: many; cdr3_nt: TGTGCCAGCAGACACAGGGGCCGGTCCTACAATGAGCAGTTCTTC; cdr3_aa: CASRHRGRSYNEQFF
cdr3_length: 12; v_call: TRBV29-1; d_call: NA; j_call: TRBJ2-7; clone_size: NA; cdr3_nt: TGCAGCGCTTGCGAGGATACCCACGAGCAGTACTTC; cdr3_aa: CSACEDTHEQYF
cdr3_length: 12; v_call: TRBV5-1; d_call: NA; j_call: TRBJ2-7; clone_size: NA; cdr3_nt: TGTGCCAGCAGCTTGGCCATGGGGGAGCAGTACTTC; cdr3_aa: CASSLAMGEQYF
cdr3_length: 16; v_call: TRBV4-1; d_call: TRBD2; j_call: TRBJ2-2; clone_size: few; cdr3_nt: TGCGCCAGCAGCCATATTGGCGGGAGTGTGGCCGGGGAGCTGTTTTTT; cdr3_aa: CASSHIGGSVAGELFF
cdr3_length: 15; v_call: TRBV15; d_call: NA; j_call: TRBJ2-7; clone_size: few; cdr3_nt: TGTGCCACCAGCAGTGAGGGCGGTCCCTCCTACGAGCAGTACTTC; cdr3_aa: CATSSEGGPSYEQYF
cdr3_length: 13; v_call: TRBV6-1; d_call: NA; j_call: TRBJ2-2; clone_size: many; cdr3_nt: TGTGCCAGCAGTGAAGACGGCACCGGGGAGCTGTTTTTT; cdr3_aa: CASSEDGTGELFF
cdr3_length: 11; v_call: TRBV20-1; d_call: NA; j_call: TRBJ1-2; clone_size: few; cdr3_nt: TGCAGTGCTTTAGACGAGGGTGGCTACACCTTC; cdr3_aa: CSALDEGGYTF
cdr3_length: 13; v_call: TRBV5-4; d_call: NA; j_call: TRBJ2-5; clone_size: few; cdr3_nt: TGTGCCAGCGGGGTTCCGGGGCAAGAGACCCAGTACTTC; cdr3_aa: CASGVPGQETQYF
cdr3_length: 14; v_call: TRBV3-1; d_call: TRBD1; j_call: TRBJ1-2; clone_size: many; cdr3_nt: TGTGCCAGCAGCGGGACAGAACGGAACTATGGCTACACCTTC; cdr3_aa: CASSGTERNYGYTF
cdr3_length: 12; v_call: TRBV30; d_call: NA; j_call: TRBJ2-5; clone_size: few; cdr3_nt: TGTGCCTGGGGGATTAGGAGAGAGACCCAGTACTTC; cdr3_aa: CAWGIRRETQYF